The entry below gives a single T cell receptor (beta chain) sequence along with its context. The antigen remains undetermined. This CDR3 region has 14 residues. Germline-derived CDR1 and CDR2 are DFQATT and SNEGSKA (reference sequence). J lost 4 bases, V lost 4 bases, and 9 bases had no gene match. TCRdb passed the RT-PCR reads through MiXCR, listing each CDR3 protein once. The sample lists some 850,000 distinct CDR3 sequences; about a fifth were seen once. These data belong to a study of response to subunit inactivated influenza vaccine. Study-wide results and caveats: Few additional T cells are recruited per seasonal influenza vaccination, authors suggested.

The rearrangement links TRBV20-1 to TRBJ1-1, with 7 bases matching TRBD1. The clonotype comes from a man between 45 and 60 years old who received an inactivated influenza vaccine. The sample in question was PBMCs from blood, obtained about 5 days after vaccination. CDR3 loop: CSATREGQATEAFF. The CDR3 DNA reads as TGCAGTGCTACTCGCGAAGGACAGGCCACTGAAGCTTTCTTT.